One and the same sample provided the 26 T cell receptor beta chains below, sequenced in a study of T-cell memory formation after mild COVID-19. TCRdb re-derived calls from the 5' RACE reads in MiXCR, one entry per CDR3 protein. The sample yields a few hundred thousand distinct CDR3 sequences, 15% to 20% seen once. The sequenced sample was PBMCs or a T cell subset sorted from them (not recorded which). Receptors were obtained from a man between 18 and 35 years old who had mild COVID-19 (a few samples of this study predate the infection). Cell type and time point are not known.

The gene calls are TRBV19 and TRBJ1-6; D perhaps matches TRBD1 (5 bases). The CDR3 extends over 15 amino acids. The germline V gene has CDR1 LNHDA and CDR2 SQIVND (reference sequence). Trimming shortened V by 5 bases and J by 6 bases, and 14 bases separated the two germline ends. CDR3 loop: CASSPRDGRNSPLHF. The CDR3 DNA is TGTGCCAGTAGTCCCCGGGACGGACGTAATTCACCCCTCCACTTT. The complete variable domain, with remaining parts taken from reference TRBV19 and TRBJ1-6, reads DGGITQSPKYLFRKEGQNVTLSCEQNLNHDAMYWYRQDPGQGLRLIYYSQIVNDFQKGDIAEGYSVSREKKESFPLTVTSAQKNPTAFYLCASSPRDGRNSPLHFGNGTRLTVT.

The gene calls are TRBV12-3 or TRBV12-4 and TRBJ2-3; 10 nucleotides line up with TRBD2. Germline trimming cut 6 bases from V and 2 bases from J; bases unmatched to any gene: 8. The CDR3 runs to 16 residues. CDR3: CASSYTSGVFTDTQYF. Here the CDR3 DNA reads TGTGCCAGCAGCTATACTAGCGGGGTATTCACAGATACGCAGTATTTT.

The J gene is TRBJ2-7, the V gene TRBV2; D is unresolved. Trimming shortened V by 6 bases and J by 6 bases, and 9 bases separated the two germline ends. CDR1 and CDR2 (germline): SNHLY, FYNNEI. The CDR3 length is 11 residues. The CDR3 region is CASSRRSEQYV. CDR3 bases: TGTGCCAGCAGCCGGAGATCCGAGCAGTACGTC.

The sample holds many counts of this clonotype. This chain uses TRBV27 with TRBJ1-1; TRBD1 matches 7 bases. The CDR3 runs 16 residues. J gave up 0 bases and V 10 bases, and 14 bases lay outside the gene matches. Germline V gene lookup returns CDR1 MNHEY and CDR2 SMNVEV (reference sequence). CDR3 bases: TGTGCCACCTCTGCCCGGAAGGGGGCCATGAACACTGAAGCTTTCTTT. Translation gives CATSARKGAMNTEAFF.

This clonotype was counted between two and nine times. V and J are TRBV2 and TRBJ1-5; D remains unclear. CDR1 is SNHLY, CDR2 FYNNEI, per germline. V lost 3 bases and J 5 bases, leaving 5 bases between the germline ends. The CDR3 contains 12 residues. The CDR3, as DNA: TGTGCCAGCAGTGACGGGTATCAGCCCCAGCATTTT. Protein product: CASSDGYQPQHF.

The table lists this clonotype with many counts. The rearrangement uses TRBV12-3 or TRBV12-4 and TRBJ1-3, with D possibly TRBD1 on 5 matching bases. V lost 5 bases and J 7 bases, leaving 18 bases between the germline ends. This CDR3 has 15 residues. The CDR3 nucleotides read TGTGCCAGCAGTCCCGCCGGGGCCCCGTCTAACACCATATATTTT. Its protein is CASSPAGAPSNTIYF.

V is TRBV6-5 and J is TRBJ2-5; D is perhaps TRBD2 (6 bases). This CDR3 comprises 14 residues. The germline V and J ends were trimmed by 6 bases and 4 bases, with 15 bases remaining between them. The germline gives CDR1 MNHEY, CDR2 SVGAGI. CDR3 residues: CASSLGTLGETQYF. CDR3 sequence (DNA): TGTGCCAGCAGCCTCGGGACTCTCGGAGAGACCCAGTACTTC.

This clonotype was detected a few times. J is TRBJ2-6 and V is TRBV5-4, with D perhaps TRBD2 (6 bases). Germline CDR1 is SGHNT and CDR2 is YYREEE (reference sequence). Trimming removed 6 bases at V and 2 bases at J, with 18 bases between. The CDR3 has 17 residues. CDR3 residues: CASNPAGPGAGANVLTF. CDR3 sequence (DNA): TGTGCCAGCAACCCGGCGGGGCCGGGCGCTGGGGCCAACGTCCTGACTTTC.

This clonotype was seen repeatedly, ten times or more. This sequence joins TRBV7-9 and TRBJ2-1; D remains ambiguous. The CDR3 runs to 11 residues. V was trimmed by 3 bases and J by 6 bases, leaving 3 bases between them. The V gene's germline CDR1 is SEHNR and CDR2 FQNEAQ (reference sequence). The CDR3, as DNA: TGTGCCAGCAGCTTGAGCAATGAGCAGTTCTTC. It specifies CASSLSNEQFF.

The rearrangement uses TRBV7-9 and TRBJ2-3; D not certain. Between the trimmed V and J ends, which lost 3 bases and 0 bases, there was a span of 10 bases. CDR1 is SEHNR, CDR2 FQNEAQ, per germline (reference sequence). The CDR3 extends over 15 amino acids. CDR3 sequence (DNA): TGTGCCAGCAGCTTTTCGGCCGCTAGCACAGATACGCAGTATTTT. Protein product: CASSFSAASTDTQYF.

The chain links TRBV7-2 to TRBJ1-2, with TRBD1 identical over 9 bases. The CDR3 has 15 amino acids. The germline V gene has CDR1 SGHTA and CDR2 FQGNSA. V dropped 3 bases and J dropped 8; count of bases not matched to a gene: 10. The CDR3 coding sequence is TGTGCCAGCAGCTTGCCGGGACAGGGATTTTGGGGCTACACCTTC. This sequence encodes CASSLPGQGFWGYTF.

The chain is built from TRBV7-9 and TRBJ2-5, with unresolved D. The CDR3 length is 16 residues. Germline CDR1 SEHNR, CDR2 FQNEAQ (reference sequence). V was pared by 4 bases and J by 5 bases, with 20 bases between. CDR3 sequence (DNA): TGTGCCAGCAGCTGGTTCTACAGAGGAGTGATGGAGACCCAGTACTTC. Translated, it gives CASSWFYRGVMETQYF.

The chain carries TRBV2 and TRBJ2-6, with D uncertain. CDR1 and CDR2 (germline): SNHLY, FYNNEI. Deletions cut 4 bases from V and 2 bases from J, with 6 bases between. CDR3 length equals 14 residues. In DNA form, the CDR3 reads TGTGCCAGCAGTGTCCGAGCTGGGGCCAACGTCCTGACTTTC. Amino acids: CASSVRAGANVLTF.

V is TRBV5-1 and J is TRBJ1-2, with 7 bases identical to TRBD1. V lost 0 bases and J lost 6; bases outside the gene matches: 5. Per germline, CDR1 SGHRS and CDR2 YFSETQ. This CDR3 is built from 14 residues. The DNA for the CDR3 is TGCGCCAGCAGCTTGGTAGGGGGCGAAAATGGCTACACCTTC. Protein sequence: CASSLVGGENGYTF.

This clonotype was found a few times. Written as DNA, the CDR3 is TGCAGCGCAAGGGACAGGGGAACAGATACGCAGTATTTT. This encodes CSARDRGTDTQYF. This sequence joins TRBV29-1 and TRBJ2-3; 10 nucleotides align to TRBD1. V lost 7 bases and J lost 3; bases outside the gene matches: 4. From germline, CDR1 is SQVTM and CDR2 ANQGSEA. This CDR3 comprises 13 residues.

This clonotype was seen only a few times. V is TRBV23-1 and J is TRBJ2-7, with D possibly being TRBD1 (6 bases). TRBV23-1 is given ORF status, its function remaining uncertain. Trimming took off 5 bases at V and 3 bases at J, with 11 bases between the two ends. The CDR3 length is 13 residues. This CDR3 reads CASSGRRGYEQYV. In DNA form, the CDR3 reads TGCGCCAGCAGTGGACGCAGGGGCTACGAGCAGTACGTC.

With respect to this clonotype: One junction end disagrees with the germline gene, perhaps due to a read error. The rearrangement uses TRBV18 and TRBJ2-1; 10 positions match TRBD1. The CDR3 contains 17 residues. Germline CDR1 reads KGHSH; CDR2 reads LQKENI. CDR3 nucleotides: TGTGCCAGCTCACCACCGTCCATTCAATTTAGCGGGACAGGGGTGTACTTC. Its protein is CASSPPSIQFSGTGVYF.

V usage is TRBV6-6 and J usage is TRBJ2-2; possible D gene TRBD1, 5 bases. The CDR3 sequence is 13 residues long. V lost 8 bases and J 4 bases, leaving 11 bases between the germline ends. The germline V gene has CDR1 MNHNY and CDR2 SVGAGI (reference sequence). The CDR3 region is CASYDSLTGELFF. CDR3 coding DNA: TGTGCCAGCTACGACAGCCTCACCGGGGAGCTGTTTTTT.

The chain is built from TRBV24-1 and TRBJ1-1, with 12 bases that match TRBD1. CDR1 is KGHDR and CDR2 is SFDVKD in the germline V gene. The CDR3 is made up of 16 amino acids. With V trimmed by 4 bases and J by 6 bases, 8 bases remained unmatched. CDR3 nucleotide sequence: TGTGCCACCAGTGACGCCGGGACAGGGGGCCTGGCTGAAGCTTTCTTT. This gives the protein CATSDAGTGGLAEAFF.

The rearrangement links TRBV7-9 to TRBJ1-1; D remains unclear. Per the germline V gene, CDR1 is SEHNR and CDR2 is FQNEAQ (reference sequence). The CDR3 extends over 14 amino acids. Between the trimmed V and J ends, which lost 8 bases and 4 bases, there was a span of 17 bases. As DNA, the CDR3 is TGTGCCAGCGTCTGGCTATCTTGGGGCACTGAAGCTTTCTTT. Amino acid sequence: CASVWLSWGTEAFF.

The chain uses TRBV18 and TRBJ1-2; weak D call: TRBD1 (5 bases). This CDR3 has 15 residues. Germline CDR1 and CDR2: KGHSH and LQKENI. V was pared by 6 bases and J by 3 bases, with 17 bases between. CDR3 bases: TGTGCCAGCTCCCAAGATCCGGGGCAGGACTATGGCTACACCTTC. Its translation: CASSQDPGQDYGYTF.

The chain combines TRBV29-1 with TRBJ1-5, with D possibly TRBD1 on 5 matching bases. With 4 bases removed from V and 7 bases from J, the gap between germline ends came to 14 bases. Germline V gives CDR1 SQVTM, CDR2 ANQGSEA. This CDR3 has 13 amino acids. Written as DNA, the CDR3 is TGCAGCGTTGGCGGGGCGCGTGGCCAGCCCCAGCATTTT. Amino acids: CSVGGARGQPQHF.

The CDR3 bases are TGTGCCACCAGCGGGTCTAGCGGGGCGGGAAGTAGCACCGGGGAGCTGTTTTTT. Amino acids: CATSGSSGAGSSTGELFF. The chain is built from TRBV24-1 and TRBJ2-2, with 9 bases aligning to TRBD2. This CDR3 is 18 amino acids long. Germline loops: CDR1 KGHDR, CDR2 SFDVKD. Trimming cost V 7 bases and J 4 bases; bases outside gene matches: 15.

This clonotype was seen more than once but under ten times. The chain carries TRBV7-3 and TRBJ2-3; 12 bases map to TRBD2. The CDR3 loop spans 15 amino acids. After removal of 5 bases from V and 6 bases from J, the junction contained 6 bases not matched to a gene. The germline V gene encodes CDR1 SGHTA and CDR2 FQGTGA. Here the CDR3 DNA reads TGTGCCAGCAGCGATACTAGCGGGGGGTTCGATACGCAGTATTTT. Translation: CASSDTSGGFDTQYF.

This clonotype was counted only a few times. The gene calls are TRBV19 and TRBJ2-1; 10 bases fit TRBD2. The CDR3 has 19 residues. Germline V CDR1 and CDR2: LNHDA, SQIVND (reference sequence). Trimming cost V 3 bases and J 4 bases; bases outside gene matches: 15. In DNA, the CDR3 is TGTGCCAGTAGTATCCACGCCCTAGCGGGGGCCAAAAGATACAATGAGCAGTTCTTC. It encodes CASSIHALAGAKRYNEQFF.

This chain joins TRBV7-2 and TRBJ2-2; a weak D match, TRBD2 (5 bases). V was shortened by 1 base and J by 4 bases, with 7 bases between the two germline ends. CDR1 SGHTA and CDR2 FQGNSA come from the germline V gene. The CDR3 sequence is 14 residues long. The CDR3 sequence is CASSLVGSTGELFF. CDR3 bases: TGTGCCAGCAGCTTAGTGGGGAGCACCGGGGAGCTGTTTTTT.